The 23 T cell receptor beta chains below come from one sample, sequenced in a study of T cell responses to AZD1222 COVID-19 vaccine. Produced via immunoSEQ multiplex PCR; TCRdb's table is partial and in-frame only. The table shows around 160,000 clones, with around 89% occurring only once. This sample comprised peripheral blood, obtained on day 0 of AZD1222 vaccination. These receptors were collected from an adult in good health.

CDR3: CASSPQGGVETQYF. The CDR3, as DNA: TGTGCCAGCAGCCCCCAGGGGGGGGTAGAGACCCAGTACTTC. The genes are TRBV5-5 and TRBJ2-5; D possibly uses TRBD1 or TRBD2 (7 bases each). This CDR3 is 14 amino acids long. Trimming pared 4 bases from V and 4 bases from J, leaving 14 bases between. CDR1 and CDR2 from the germline V gene are SGHKS and YYEKEE (reference sequence).

This clone was counted between two and nine times. The rearrangement uses TRBV11-3 and TRBJ2-7; D unclear. V dropped 1 base and J dropped 4 bases, with 8 bases sitting between them. This CDR3 spans 13 amino acids. Germline lookup yields CDR1 SGHNT and CDR2 YENEEA. The CDR3 sequence: CASSLAAEYEQYF. The CDR3 coding sequence is TGTGCCAGCAGCTTAGCTGCGGAATACGAGCAGTACTTC.

The chain couples TRBV5-4 to TRBJ1-2; no clear D gene. Germline V lookup: CDR1 SGHNT, CDR2 YYREEE (reference sequence). V was pared by 0 bases and J by 6 bases, with 9 bases between. The CDR3 extends over 13 amino acids. For the CDR3, the DNA is TGTGCCAGCAGCTTGGCGGGGTCGGATGGCTACACCTTC. Amino acid sequence: CASSLAGSDGYTF.

The V and J genes are TRBV28 and TRBJ1-1; D is possibly TRBD1 (5 bases). With 6 bases removed from V and 4 bases from J, the gap between germline ends came to 12 bases. The CDR3 totals 13 residues. CDR1 is MDHEN and CDR2 is SYDVKM in the germline V gene. CDR3 DNA: TGTGCCAGCAGCCTGGGGGTAGGCACTGAAGCTTTCTTT. It encodes CASSLGVGTEAFF.

J is TRBJ2-7 and V is TRBV19; no definite D call. The CDR3 runs to 14 residues. CDR1 LNHDA and CDR2 SQIVND come from the germline V gene (reference sequence). Trimming shortened V by 2 bases and J by 1 base, and 9 bases separated the two germline ends. CDR3 sequence reads: CASSIYSSSYEQYF. CDR3 in DNA: TGTGCCAGTAGTATATACAGCTCTTCCTACGAGCAGTACTTC. Variable domain in full (rest from reference TRBV19 and TRBJ2-7): DGGITQSPKYLFRKEGQNVTLSCEQNLNHDAMYWYRQDPGQGLRLIYYSQIVNDFQKGDIAEGYSVSREKKESFPLTVTSAQKNPTAFYLCASSIYSSSYEQYFGPGTRLTVT.

This rearrangement joins TRBV30 to TRBJ2-7; 9 bases match TRBD1. The CDR3 has 12 amino acids. Trimming at V came to 3 bases and at J to 6 bases, leaving 3 bases not matched to a gene. CDR1 and CDR2 (germline): GTSNPN, SVGIG (reference sequence). The CDR3 coding sequence is TGTGCCTGGAGGACAGGGGGGGGCGAGCAGTACTTC. Amino acid sequence: CAWRTGGGEQYF.

The sample holds a few counts of this clone. The DNA of the CDR3 is TGTGCCAGCAGCTGGAGGACAGGGACCGAGCAGTACTTC. Protein: CASSWRTGTEQYF. V is TRBV5-4 and J is TRBJ2-7, with TRBD1 matching 8 bases. This CDR3 is built from 13 residues. V was clipped by 3 bases and J by 6 bases; unmatched bases: 5. Germline CDR1 reads SGHNT; CDR2 reads YYREEE (reference sequence).

The chain is built from TRBV5-4 and TRBJ2-2, with 12 bases that match TRBD2. Trimming removed 4 bases from V and 6 bases from J; junction bases left unmatched: 4. Germline CDR1 and CDR2: SGHNT and YYREEE (reference sequence). CDR3 size: 15 residues. CDR3 sequence reads: CASSPRLAGAGELFF. The CDR3 nucleotides read TGTGCCAGCAGCCCCCGACTAGCGGGGGCCGGGGAGCTGTTTTTT.

The rearrangement joins TRBV10-3 to TRBJ1-5; 7 bases map to TRBD1. The trim removed 6 bases at V and 7 bases at J, leaving 6 bases unmatched. This CDR3 comprises 13 residues. Germline assignment: CDR1 ENHRY and CDR2 SYGVKD. The CDR3 reads CAIRGQPKQPQHF. The CDR3 DNA reads as TGTGCCATCAGGGGACAGCCTAAACAGCCCCAGCATTTT.

The rearrangement links TRBV11-1 to TRBJ2-1; TRBD1 matches at 9 bases. The germline V gene has CDR1 SGHAT and CDR2 FQDESV (reference sequence). This CDR3 region has 14 residues. V shed 4 bases, J shed 10 bases, and the junction held 8 bases outside the gene matches. In nucleotides, the CDR3 is TGTGCCAGCAGCTCATCACAGGGGGCGGCGGAGCAGTTCTTC. Residues: CASSSSQGAAEQFF.

This clone was counted once. The chain is built from TRBV2 and TRBJ1-2; maybe TRBD1 (5 bases). The germline gives CDR1 SNHLY, CDR2 FYNNEI. Trimming left V 6 bases short and J 4 bases short, with 18 bases between. The CDR3 totals 15 residues. In nucleotides, the CDR3 is TGTGCCAGCAGCCCAGGAACAGGTTCCTCCTATGGCTACACCTTC. Protein sequence: CASSPGTGSSYGYTF.

This CDR3 reads CASSLTSTEETQYF. CDR3 bases: TGCGCCAGCAGCTTAACTAGTACGGAGGAGACCCAGTACTTC. This chain joins TRBV5-1 and TRBJ2-5; TRBD2 might be the D (5 bases). Per the germline V gene, CDR1 is SGHRS and CDR2 is YFSETQ. The CDR3 is 14 amino acids. Deletions cut 2 bases from V and 5 bases from J, with 13 bases between.

J is TRBJ1-1 and V is TRBV15; D is unclear. Germline V lookup: CDR1 LNHNV, CDR2 YYDKDF (reference sequence). The CDR3 runs 15 residues. V gave up 0 bases and J gave up 1 base, with 9 bases separating them. The CDR3 DNA reads as TGTGCCACCAGCAGAGATTCAATCCGGAACACTGAAGCTTTCTTT. It is translated as CATSRDSIRNTEAFF. Drawing the rest from reference TRBV15 and TRBJ1-1, the complete variable domain is DAMVIQNPRYQVTQFGKPVTLSCSQTLNHNVMYWYQQKSSQAPKLLFHYYDKDFNNEADTPDNFQSRRPNTSFCFLDIRSPGLGDTAMYLCATSRDSIRNTEAFFGQGTRLTVV.

There are a few counts of this clone. The chain recombines TRBV7-2 with TRBJ1-3; unclear D gene. CDR3 length equals 14 residues. V was cut by 5 bases and J by 0 bases, with 8 bases left in between. In germline, CDR1 is SGHTA, CDR2 FQGNSA. CDR3 loop: CASSLGNSGNTIYF. In DNA, the CDR3 is TGTGCCAGCAGCCTGGGGAACTCTGGAAACACCATATATTTT. Drawing the rest from reference TRBV7-2 and TRBJ1-3, the complete variable domain is GAGVSQSPSNKVTEKGKDVELRCDPISGHTALYWYRQSLGQGLEFLIYFQGNSAPDKSGLPSDRFSAERTGGSVSTLTIQRTQQEDSAVYLCASSLGNSGNTIYFGEGSWLTVV.

This clone has a single count. V is TRBV7-2 and J is TRBJ2-5; the D is unclear. The ends were cut back, 1 base at V and 5 bases at J, with 8 bases in the middle. The CDR3 sequence is 13 residues long. Germline V gene lookup returns CDR1 SGHTA and CDR2 FQGNSA. The CDR3 loop reads CASSLVRSETQYF. The DNA of the CDR3 is TGTGCCAGCAGCTTAGTCAGGAGCGAGACCCAGTACTTC.

Only a few counts were recorded for this clone. This sequence joins TRBV24-1 and TRBJ2-5; a weak D match, TRBD1 (5 bases). CDR1 and CDR2 from the germline V gene are KGHDR and SFDVKD. The CDR3 is 14 residues long. Between the trimmed V and J ends, which lost 2 bases and 5 bases, there was a span of 11 bases. CDR3 protein: CATSDYGAGETQYF. CDR3 sequence (DNA): TGTGCCACCAGTGATTATGGGGCAGGGGAGACCCAGTACTTC.

The gene calls are TRBV6-2 or TRBV6-3 and TRBJ2-7; no clear D. CDR1 is MNHEY, CDR2 SVGEGT, per germline. The CDR3 is made up of 16 amino acids. Trimming cost V 5 bases and J 3 bases, with 20 bases left between them. CDR3 DNA: TGTGCCAGCAGTCTTGGGTTGGTAATTCTAGGCTACGAGCAGTACTTC. Translation gives CASSLGLVILGYEQYF.

This clone was detected only a few times. The rearrangement uses TRBV5-1 and TRBJ1-5; no definite D call. Germline assignment: CDR1 SGHRS and CDR2 YFSETQ. The CDR3 has 13 residues. Trimming shortened V by 3 bases and J by 7 bases, and 11 bases separated the two germline ends. In DNA, the CDR3 is TGCGCCAGCAGCTCTTCGGGTGAGCAGCCCCAGCATTTT. Residues: CASSSSGEQPQHF.

This clone was seen once. The J gene is TRBJ1-4, the V gene TRBV5-1; D is ambiguous. From germline, CDR1 is SGHRS and CDR2 YFSETQ. V dropped 2 bases and J dropped 3 bases, with 11 bases sitting between them. The length of the CDR3 is 15 residues. CDR3 sequence reads: CASSLGQAPNEKLFF. For the CDR3, the DNA is TGCGCCAGCAGCTTAGGGCAGGCCCCTAATGAAAAACTGTTTTTT. The full variable domain, with the rest looked up from reference TRBV5-1 and TRBJ1-4, is KAGVTQTPRYLIKTRGQQVTLSCSPISGHRSVSWYQQTPGQGLQFLFEYFSETQRNKGNFPGRFSGRQFSNSRSEMNVSTLELGDSALYLCASSLGQAPNEKLFFGSGTQLSVL.

The V call is TRBV7-2, the J call TRBJ1-5; D may be TRBD1 (5 bases). The CDR3 covers 16 residues. The germline CDR1 and CDR2 sequences are SGHTA and FQGNSA. Trimming took off 5 bases at V and 4 bases at J, with 18 bases between the two ends. The CDR3 bases are TGTGCCAGCAGCCCATTGCAGGGATTTCGAAATCAGCCCCAGCATTTT. Its translation: CASSPLQGFRNQPQHF.

The CDR3 DNA sequence: TGTGCCAGCAGTCGGTTCAGGGCCCAGAACACTGAAGCTTTCTTT. It specifies CASSRFRAQNTEAFF. The chain employs TRBV7-2 and TRBJ1-1, with D maybe TRBD1 (5 bases). Germline CDR1 is SGHTA and CDR2 is FQGNSA. Trimming left V 6 bases short and J 1 base short, with 15 bases between. The CDR3 is made up of 15 amino acids.

The chain has TRBV7-2 and TRBJ2-5, with D perhaps TRBD2 (5 bases). This CDR3 is built from 14 residues. Germline V gene lookup returns CDR1 SGHTA and CDR2 FQGNSA. V was cut by 5 bases and J by 5 bases, with 15 bases left in between. Here the CDR3 reads CASSPYVARETQYF. DNA of the CDR3: TGTGCCAGCAGCCCCTACGTAGCGAGGGAGACCCAGTACTTC.

This clone was observed a single time. The V gene is TRBV7-2, the J gene TRBJ1-5, with TRBD1 matching over 7 bases. CDR1 SGHTA and CDR2 FQGNSA come from the germline V gene. V was pared by 2 bases and J by 2 bases, with 3 bases of the junction left unmatched. The CDR3 is 15 residues long. The CDR3 spells CASSLNRGGNQPQHF. In DNA form, the CDR3 reads TGTGCCAGCAGCTTAAACAGGGGTGGCAATCAGCCCCAGCATTTT.